Presented here are 26 T cell receptor beta chains from one specimen sequenced in a study of blood T cell repertoires in COVID-19. Assay used: immunoSEQ multiplex PCR; TCRdb lists only in-frame clones, some missing. The profile shows a few hundred thousand clones, 87% of them singletons. Input material: PBMCs or T cells enriched from blood (not recorded which). The receptors originated from a woman in her twenties or thirties who had recovered from COVID-19.

This rearrangement joins TRBV19 to TRBJ1-2, with D perhaps TRBD1 (5 bases). This CDR3 region has 13 residues. Germline V gene lookup returns CDR1 LNHDA and CDR2 SQIVND (reference sequence). Trimming left V 3 bases short and J 6 bases short, with 11 bases between. CDR3 sequence (DNA): TGTGCCAGTAGTATCGGGCAGGGTGATGGCTACACCTTC. Translation: CASSIGQGDGYTF. The variable domain in full, completed from reference TRBV19 and TRBJ1-2, reads DGGITQSPKYLFRKEGQNVTLSCEQNLNHDAMYWYRQDPGQGLRLIYYSQIVNDFQKGDIAEGYSVSREKKESFPLTVTSAQKNPTAFYLCASSIGQGDGYTFGSGTRLTVV.

This clone has more than one count but fewer than ten. The J gene is TRBJ1-2, the V gene TRBV2; D uncertain. The CDR3 extends over 11 amino acids. V was cut by 7 bases and J by 1 base, with 4 bases left in between. Germline V CDR1 and CDR2: SNHLY, FYNNEI. This chain's CDR3 is CASNYNYGYTF. CDR3 DNA sequence: TGTGCCAGCAATTATAACTATGGCTACACCTTC.

The chain links TRBV9 to TRBJ1-2; D remains ambiguous. V lost 2 bases to trimming and J lost 6 bases, with 11 bases between them. The CDR3 loop spans 13 amino acids. Germline-derived CDR1 and CDR2 are SGDLS and YYNGEE. The CDR3 loop is CASSVGRADGYTF. In DNA, the CDR3 is TGTGCCAGCAGCGTGGGGAGGGCTGATGGCTACACCTTC.

The rearrangement links TRBV13 to TRBJ1-3, with TRBD1 matching 8 bases. This CDR3 has 13 residues. V shed 9 bases, J shed 4 bases, and the junction held 5 bases outside the gene matches. Germline assignment: CDR1 PRHDT and CDR2 FYEKMQ (reference sequence). The CDR3 DNA follows: TGTGCCAGTGACAGGGGTGGCGGAAACACCATATATTTT. Its protein product is CASDRGGGNTIYF.

The CDR3 region is CSASFRGFNTEAFF. In DNA, the CDR3 is TGCAGTGCTAGTTTCCGGGGTTTCAACACTGAAGCTTTCTTT. This chain connects TRBV20-1 to TRBJ1-1; D gene unclear. CDR1 and CDR2 (germline): DFQATT, SNEGSKA (reference sequence). The CDR3 is 14 residues long. With 3 bases removed from V and 2 bases from J, the gap between germline ends came to 13 bases.

V usage is TRBV7-2 and J usage is TRBJ1-1; D is unclear. This CDR3 has 16 amino acids. V was trimmed by 3 bases and J by 7 bases, leaving 21 bases between them. Per germline, CDR1 SGHTA and CDR2 FQGNSA. In nucleotides, the CDR3 is TGTGCCAGCAGCTTGCGGGCCCAGGTTGGCTCCCATGAAGCTTTCTTT. It yields the protein CASSLRAQVGSHEAFF.

The DNA for the CDR3 is TGTGCCTGGAGTGTACGGGGACAGGGGGCGCTTCGGGATCAGCCCCAGCATTTT. Its translation: CAWSVRGQGALRDQPQHF. The rearrangement joins TRBV30 to TRBJ1-5; TRBD1 matches 12 bases. Germline CDR1 and CDR2: GTSNPN and SVGIG (reference sequence). The V and J ends lost 0 bases and 5 bases, in that order; junction bases with no gene match: 11. CDR3 length: 18 residues.

The CDR3 DNA sequence: TGTGCCAGCAGCTCCCGACAGGGACTCAATGAAAAACTGTTTTTT. It is translated as CASSSRQGLNEKLFF. J is TRBJ1-4 and V is TRBV7-9; 7 positions match TRBD1. The CDR3 is 15 residues long. Looked up from germline, CDR1 is SEHNR and CDR2 is FQNEAQ (reference sequence). The trim removed 4 bases at V and 5 bases at J, leaving 7 bases unmatched. The entire variable domain, with the rest obtained from reference TRBV7-9 and TRBJ1-4, is as follows: DTGVSQNPRHKITKRGQNVTFRCDPISEHNRLYWYRQTLGQGPEFLTYFQNEAQLEKSRLLSDRFSAERPKGSFSTLEIQRTEQGDSAMYLCASSSRQGLNEKLFFGSGTQLSVL.

This clone was picked up a small number of times. The J gene is TRBJ2-3, the V gene TRBV7-3, with TRBD2 matching 12 bases. The CDR3 runs to 16 residues. In germline, CDR1 is SGHTA, CDR2 FQGTGA. After removal of 5 bases from V and 6 bases from J, the junction contained 9 bases not matched to a gene. The chain's CDR3 is CASSPKTSGGLDTQYF. CDR3 DNA: TGTGCCAGCAGCCCGAAGACTAGCGGGGGCCTCGATACGCAGTATTTT. Full variable domain (missing parts from reference TRBV7-3 and TRBJ2-3): GAGVSQTPSNKVTEKGKYVELRCDPISGHTALYWYRQSLGQGPEFLIYFQGTGAADDSGLPNDRFFAVRPEGSVSTLKIQRTERGDSAVYLCASSPKTSGGLDTQYFGPGTRLTVL.

This sequence joins TRBV19 and TRBJ2-7, with 9 bases identical to TRBD1. CDR1 is LNHDA and CDR2 is SQIVND in the germline V gene (reference sequence). This CDR3 comprises 15 residues. V lost 3 bases and J lost 2; bases outside the gene matches: 5. Here the CDR3 reads CASSIGTGYPYEQYF. The CDR3 nucleotides are TGTGCCAGTAGTATTGGGACAGGGTATCCCTACGAGCAGTACTTC.

This clone was detected a few times. The chain uses TRBV7-9 and TRBJ2-3; D not resolved. Germline V gene sequence: CDR1 SEHNR, CDR2 FQNEAQ (reference sequence). CDR3 length: 14 residues. Between the trimmed V and J ends, which lost 4 bases and 0 bases, there was a span of 8 bases. CDR3 sequence reads: CASSSGDSTDTQYF. In DNA, the CDR3 is TGTGCCAGCAGCTCAGGTGACAGCACAGATACGCAGTATTTT.

This chain links TRBV5-4 with TRBJ1-4, with D unresolved. CDR1 is SGHNT and CDR2 is YYREEE in the germline V gene (reference sequence). This CDR3 comprises 16 residues. V gave up 0 bases and J gave up 10 bases, with 19 bases separating them. The CDR3 nucleotides read TGTGCCAGCAGCTTGGAAGTAGACACCACCGTGGGAAAACTGTTTTTT. It codes for CASSLEVDTTVGKLFF.

This clone was observed once. The chain carries TRBV12-3 or TRBV12-4 and TRBJ1-1, with D perhaps TRBD1 (5 bases). The V gene lost 6 bases and the J gene lost 6 bases, with 14 bases spanning the gap. The CDR3 is 13 residues long. This CDR3 is CASRGHLIAEAFF. The CDR3 coding sequence is TGTGCCAGCAGAGGACACCTCATAGCTGAAGCTTTCTTT.

This chain connects TRBV30 to TRBJ2-7, with 12 nucleotides matching TRBD2. Trimming cost V 2 bases and J 2 bases; bases outside gene matches: 10. CDR1 GTSNPN and CDR2 SVGIG come from the germline V gene (reference sequence). There are 17 residues in the CDR3. The CDR3 spells CAWSPRTSGEDPYEQYF. Written as DNA, the CDR3 is TGTGCCTGGAGTCCCAGGACTAGCGGGGAGGATCCCTACGAGCAGTACTTC.

The rearrangement uses TRBV3-1 (or the pseudogene TRBV3-2) and TRBJ1-4; 7 bases match TRBD1. Germline lookup yields CDR1 LGHDT and CDR2 YNNKEL (reference sequence). This CDR3 is built from 15 residues. The V gene end was trimmed by 4 bases and the J gene end by 4 bases; junction bases not matched to a gene: 6. The CDR3 bases are TGTGCCAGCAGCCCTCGGGCAGGGGGTAATGAAAAACTGTTTTTT. It yields the protein CASSPRAGGNEKLFF.

This clone was observed a single time. The chain uses TRBV5-4 and TRBJ1-1; D is perhaps TRBD1 (6 bases). The germline CDR1 and CDR2 sequences are SGHNT and YYREEE (reference sequence). The CDR3 contains 13 residues. The V end was cut by 5 bases, the J end by 4 bases, with 12 bases between. The CDR3 bases are TGTGCCAGCAGGGGGGCCCTGAGCACTGAAGCTTTCTTT. Its protein is CASRGALSTEAFF.

This chain uses TRBV6-5 with TRBJ2-7, with D perhaps matching TRBD1 (6 bases). Trimming shortened V by 4 bases and J by 3 bases, and 10 bases separated the two germline ends. Per the germline V gene, CDR1 is MNHEY and CDR2 is SVGAGI. CDR3 length: 13 residues. CDR3 in DNA: TGTGCCAGCAGTTCCCGGGACATCTACGAGCAGTACTTC. Translated, it gives CASSSRDIYEQYF.

Only one count was recorded for this clone. This chain uses TRBV7-9 with TRBJ1-5, with a tentative D call TRBD1 (5 bases). Germline-derived CDR1 and CDR2 are SEHNR and FQNEAQ (reference sequence). V shed 0 bases and J shed 7 bases, with 7 bases lying between them. The CDR3 extends over 13 amino acids. This CDR3 is CASSLAEGQPQHF. The CDR3 bases are TGTGCCAGCAGCTTAGCGGAGGGGCAGCCCCAGCATTTT. Looking up the rest from reference TRBV7-9 and TRBJ1-5 gives the full variable domain: DTGVSQNPRHKITKRGQNVTFRCDPISEHNRLYWYRQTLGQGPEFLTYFQNEAQLEKSRLLSDRFSAERPKGSFSTLEIQRTEQGDSAMYLCASSLAEGQPQHFGDGTRLSIL.

The chain employs TRBV5-1 and TRBJ2-7; 7 positions agree with TRBD1. The trim removed 1 base at V and 5 bases at J, leaving 9 bases unmatched. The CDR3 contains 15 residues. Germline V gene lookup returns CDR1 SGHRS and CDR2 YFSETQ. The CDR3 DNA sequence: TGCGCCAGCAGCTTGATGGCAGGGGGTATCAACGAGCAGTACTTC. Amino acids: CASSLMAGGINEQYF.

This clone was recorded only once. V is TRBV7-2 and J is TRBJ2-1; weak D call: TRBD2 (6 bases). V lost 5 bases and J lost 6, with 14 bases in between. Germline V gene lookup returns CDR1 SGHTA and CDR2 FQGNSA. This CDR3 has 14 residues. The CDR3 is CASSGGTATNEQFF. CDR3 nucleotide sequence: TGTGCCAGCAGCGGAGGGACCGCTACCAATGAGCAGTTCTTC.

This chain uses TRBV7-2 with TRBJ1-1; 8 bases map to TRBD1. The V gene's germline CDR1 is SGHTA and CDR2 FQGNSA. The CDR3 consists of 16 residues. Trimming took 2 bases from V and 0 from J; bases not matched to a gene: 5. CDR3 in DNA: TGTGCCAGCAGCTTACGGACAGGGCGGTTGAACACTGAAGCTTTCTTT. It translates to CASSLRTGRLNTEAFF.

DNA of the CDR3: TGTGCCAGCAGCTTAGCGGGGAGAGGCAATCAGCCCCAGCATTTT. Protein sequence: CASSLAGRGNQPQHF. The V gene is TRBV7-2, the J gene TRBJ1-5; D is ambiguous. The CDR3 runs to 15 residues. Trimming cost V 0 bases and J 2 bases, with 8 bases left between them. Germline loops: CDR1 SGHTA, CDR2 FQGNSA.

The chain employs TRBV11-3 and TRBJ2-2, with D perhaps matching TRBD2 (5 bases). The V end lost 1 base, the J end lost 2 bases, and 17 bases lay between the germline ends. This CDR3 contains 18 residues. Looked up from germline, CDR1 is SGHNT and CDR2 is YENEEA. The CDR3 region has the DNA TGTGCCAGCAGCTTAGGCTACTGGGCAGAGGGTAACACCGGGGAGCTGTTTTTT. Translating it yields CASSLGYWAEGNTGELFF.

This clone came up a few times. The chain joins TRBV19 to TRBJ1-6, with a weak D call TRBD1 (6 bases). V was pared by 5 bases and J by 3 bases, with 11 bases between. CDR3 length equals 15 residues. Germline CDR1 and CDR2: LNHDA and SQIVND (reference sequence). The CDR3 DNA sequence: TGTGCCAGTAGTGAACAGGGCTACTATAATTCACCCCTCCACTTT. This sequence encodes CASSEQGYYNSPLHF.

In this sample, this clone turned up once. The rearrangement uses TRBV5-1 and TRBJ2-3; 7 positions agree with TRBD1. The V segment lost 3 bases and the J segment 2 bases; nucleotides outside the gene matches: 6. Germline CDR1 and CDR2: SGHRS and YFSETQ. There are 15 residues in the CDR3. Here the CDR3 DNA reads TGCGCCAGCAGCTCTCCGGGACAGCTCACAGATACGCAGTATTTT. This translates into CASSSPGQLTDTQYF.

V is TRBV2 and J is TRBJ2-5; 8 bases line up with TRBD1. Per the germline V gene, CDR1 is SNHLY and CDR2 is FYNNEI. The CDR3 runs to 16 residues. V lost 5 bases, J lost 3 bases, and 11 bases stayed unmatched. CDR3: CASSPPLDRGEETQYF. The CDR3, as DNA: TGTGCCAGCAGTCCACCCCTAGACAGGGGTGAAGAGACCCAGTACTTC.